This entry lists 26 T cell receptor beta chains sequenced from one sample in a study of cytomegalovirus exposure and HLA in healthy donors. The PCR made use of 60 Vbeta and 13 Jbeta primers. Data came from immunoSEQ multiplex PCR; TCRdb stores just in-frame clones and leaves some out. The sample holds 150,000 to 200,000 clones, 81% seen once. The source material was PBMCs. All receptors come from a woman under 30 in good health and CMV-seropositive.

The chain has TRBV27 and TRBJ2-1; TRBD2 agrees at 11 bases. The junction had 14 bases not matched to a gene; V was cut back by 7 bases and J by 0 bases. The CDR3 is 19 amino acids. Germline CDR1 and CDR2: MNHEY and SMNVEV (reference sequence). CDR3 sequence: CASKGGVLAGALSYNEQFF. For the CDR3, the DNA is TGTGCCAGCAAGGGGGGTGTACTAGCGGGGGCCCTCTCCTACAATGAGCAGTTCTTC.

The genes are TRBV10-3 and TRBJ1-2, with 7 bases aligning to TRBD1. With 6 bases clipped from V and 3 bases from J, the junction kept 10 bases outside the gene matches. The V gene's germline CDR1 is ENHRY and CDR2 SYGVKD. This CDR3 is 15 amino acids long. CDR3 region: CAIRRGQGRDYGYTF. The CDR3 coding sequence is TGTGCCATCAGGAGGGGGCAGGGGCGCGACTATGGCTACACCTTC.

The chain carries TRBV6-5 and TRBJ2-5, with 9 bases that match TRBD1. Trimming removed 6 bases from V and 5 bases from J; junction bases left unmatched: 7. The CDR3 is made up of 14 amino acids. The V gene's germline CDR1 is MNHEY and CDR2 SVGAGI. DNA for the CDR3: TGTGCCAGCAGCCGGGACAGGGTCCAGGAGACCCAGTACTTC. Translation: CASSRDRVQETQYF.

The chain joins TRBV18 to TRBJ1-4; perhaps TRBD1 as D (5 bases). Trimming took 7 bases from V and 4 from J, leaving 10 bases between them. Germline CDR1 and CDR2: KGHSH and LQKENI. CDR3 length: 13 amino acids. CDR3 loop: CASLGQVNEKLFF. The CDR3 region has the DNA TGTGCCAGCTTGGGGCAGGTTAATGAAAAACTGTTTTTT.

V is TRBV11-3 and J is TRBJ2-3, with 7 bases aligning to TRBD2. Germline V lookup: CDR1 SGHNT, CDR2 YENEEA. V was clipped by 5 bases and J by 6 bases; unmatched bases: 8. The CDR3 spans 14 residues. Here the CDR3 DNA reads TGTGCCAGCAGCGAGGGGAGGGGCTCGGATACGCAGTATTTT. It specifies CASSEGRGSDTQYF.

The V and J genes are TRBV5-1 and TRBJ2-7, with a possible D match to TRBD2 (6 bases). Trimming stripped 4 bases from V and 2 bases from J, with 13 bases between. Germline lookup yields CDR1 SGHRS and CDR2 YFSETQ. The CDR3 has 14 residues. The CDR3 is CASSGGARAYEQYF. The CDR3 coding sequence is TGCGCCAGCAGCGGCGGGGCCCGGGCCTACGAGCAGTACTTC.

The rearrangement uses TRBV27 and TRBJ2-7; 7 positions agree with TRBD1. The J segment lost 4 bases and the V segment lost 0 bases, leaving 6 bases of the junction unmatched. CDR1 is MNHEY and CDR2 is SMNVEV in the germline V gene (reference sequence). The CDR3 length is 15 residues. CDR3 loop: CASSLSADRLYEQYF. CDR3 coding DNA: TGTGCCAGCAGTTTATCTGCGGACAGGCTTTACGAGCAGTACTTC.

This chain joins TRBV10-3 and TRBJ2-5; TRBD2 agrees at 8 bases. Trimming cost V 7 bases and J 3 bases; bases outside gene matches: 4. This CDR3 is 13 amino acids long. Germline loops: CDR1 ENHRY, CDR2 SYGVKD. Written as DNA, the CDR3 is TGTGCCATCACCCGGGGACTAGAAGAGACCCAGTACTTC. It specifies CAITRGLEETQYF.

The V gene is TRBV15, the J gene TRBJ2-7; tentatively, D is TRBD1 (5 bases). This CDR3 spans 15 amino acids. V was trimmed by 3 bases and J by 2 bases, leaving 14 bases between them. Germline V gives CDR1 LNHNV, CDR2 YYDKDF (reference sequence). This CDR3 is CATSSHRQPPYEQYF. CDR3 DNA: TGTGCCACCAGCAGTCACAGGCAGCCCCCCTACGAGCAGTACTTC.

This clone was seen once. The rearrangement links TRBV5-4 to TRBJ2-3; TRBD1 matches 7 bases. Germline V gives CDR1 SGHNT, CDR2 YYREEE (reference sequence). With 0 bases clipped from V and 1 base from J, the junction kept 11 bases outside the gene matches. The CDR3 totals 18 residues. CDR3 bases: TGTGCCAGCAGCTTGGAGTCACAAACAGGGGCTGGCACAGATACGCAGTATTTT. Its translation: CASSLESQTGAGTDTQYF.

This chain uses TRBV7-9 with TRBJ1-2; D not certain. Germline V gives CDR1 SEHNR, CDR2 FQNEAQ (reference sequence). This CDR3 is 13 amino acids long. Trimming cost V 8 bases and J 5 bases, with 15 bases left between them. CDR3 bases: TGTGCCAGCCGGAGGGAAAGGGATTATGGCTACACCTTC. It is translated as CASRRERDYGYTF.

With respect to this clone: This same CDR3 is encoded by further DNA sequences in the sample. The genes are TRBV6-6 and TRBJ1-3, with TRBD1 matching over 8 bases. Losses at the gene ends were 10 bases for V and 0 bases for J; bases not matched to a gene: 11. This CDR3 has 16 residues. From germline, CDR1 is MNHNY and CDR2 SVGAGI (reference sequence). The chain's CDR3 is CATRTGPTSSGNTIYF. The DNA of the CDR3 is TGTGCCACCCGGACAGGGCCGACTAGCTCTGGAAACACCATATATTTT.

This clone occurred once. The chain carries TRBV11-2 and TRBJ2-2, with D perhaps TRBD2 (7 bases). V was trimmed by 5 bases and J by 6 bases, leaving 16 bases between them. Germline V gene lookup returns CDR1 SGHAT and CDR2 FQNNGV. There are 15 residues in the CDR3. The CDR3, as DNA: TGTGCCAGCAGCGCCAGGAGGGGGAGGGCCGGGGAGCTGTTTTTT. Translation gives CASSARRGRAGELFF.

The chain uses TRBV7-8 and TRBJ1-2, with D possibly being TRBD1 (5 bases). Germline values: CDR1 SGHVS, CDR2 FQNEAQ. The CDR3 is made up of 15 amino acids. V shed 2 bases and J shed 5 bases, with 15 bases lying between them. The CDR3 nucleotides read TGTGCCAGCAGCTTATTTGTCAGGGAGGGGTATGGCTACACCTTC. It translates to CASSLFVREGYGYTF.

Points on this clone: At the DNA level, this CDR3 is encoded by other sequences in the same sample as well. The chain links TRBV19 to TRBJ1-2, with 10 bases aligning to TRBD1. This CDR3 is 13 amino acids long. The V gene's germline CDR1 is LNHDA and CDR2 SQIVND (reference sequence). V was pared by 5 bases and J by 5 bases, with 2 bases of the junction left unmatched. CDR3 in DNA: TGTGCCAGTAGTGTGGACAGGGGGTATGGCTACACCTTC. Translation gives CASSVDRGYGYTF.

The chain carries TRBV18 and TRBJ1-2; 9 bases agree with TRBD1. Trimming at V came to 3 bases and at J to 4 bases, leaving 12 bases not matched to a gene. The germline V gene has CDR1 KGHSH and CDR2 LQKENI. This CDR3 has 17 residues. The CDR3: CASSPSDTGGGGYGYTF. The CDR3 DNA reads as TGTGCCAGCTCACCCTCGGATACAGGGGGCGGTGGCTATGGCTACACCTTC.

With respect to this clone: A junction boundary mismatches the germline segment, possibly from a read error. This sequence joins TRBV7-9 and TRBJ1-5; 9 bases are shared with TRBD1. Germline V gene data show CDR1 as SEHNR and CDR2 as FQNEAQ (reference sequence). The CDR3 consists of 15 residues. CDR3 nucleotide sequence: TGTTCCAGCAGCTTAGGGGGACAGGGATATCAGCCCCAGCATTTT. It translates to CSSSLGGQGYQPQHF. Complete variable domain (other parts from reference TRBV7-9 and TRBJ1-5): DTGVSQNPRHKITKRGQNVTFRCDPISEHNRLYWYRQTLGQGPEFLTYFQNEAQLEKSRLLSDRFSAERPKGSFSTLEIQRTEQGDSAMYLCSSSLGGQGYQPQHFGDGTRLSIL.

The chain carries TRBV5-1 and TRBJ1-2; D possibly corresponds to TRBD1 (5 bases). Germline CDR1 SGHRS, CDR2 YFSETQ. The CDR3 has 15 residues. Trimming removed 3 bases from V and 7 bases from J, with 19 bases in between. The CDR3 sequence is CASSWEEGRVSGYTF. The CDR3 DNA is TGCGCCAGCAGCTGGGAGGAGGGCAGGGTCTCTGGCTACACCTTC. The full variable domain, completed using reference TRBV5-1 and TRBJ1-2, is KAGVTQTPRYLIKTRGQQVTLSCSPISGHRSVSWYQQTPGQGLQFLFEYFSETQRNKGNFPGRFSGRQFSNSRSEMNVSTLELGDSALYLCASSWEEGRVSGYTFGSGTRLTVV.

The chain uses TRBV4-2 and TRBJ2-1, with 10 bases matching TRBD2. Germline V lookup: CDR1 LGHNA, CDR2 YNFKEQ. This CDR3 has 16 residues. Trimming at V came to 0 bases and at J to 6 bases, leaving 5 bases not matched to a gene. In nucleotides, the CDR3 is TGTGCCAGCAGCCAAGATCCAGCTAGCGGGGGCAATGAGCAGTTCTTC. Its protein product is CASSQDPASGGNEQFF.

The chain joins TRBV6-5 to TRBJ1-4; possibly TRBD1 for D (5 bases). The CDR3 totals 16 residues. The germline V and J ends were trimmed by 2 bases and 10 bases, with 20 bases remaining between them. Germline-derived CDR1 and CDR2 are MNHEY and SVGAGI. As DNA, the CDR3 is TGTGCCAGCAGTTACGGGGGGGATGCGGGATTGGGAAAACTGTTTTTT. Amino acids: CASSYGGDAGLGKLFF.

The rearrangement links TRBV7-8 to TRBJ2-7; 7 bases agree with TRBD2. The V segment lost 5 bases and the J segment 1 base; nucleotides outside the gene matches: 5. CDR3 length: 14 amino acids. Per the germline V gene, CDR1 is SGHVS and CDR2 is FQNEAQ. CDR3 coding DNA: TGTGCCAGCAGCACCCGGGACTATTCCTACGAGCAGTACTTC. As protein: CASSTRDYSYEQYF.

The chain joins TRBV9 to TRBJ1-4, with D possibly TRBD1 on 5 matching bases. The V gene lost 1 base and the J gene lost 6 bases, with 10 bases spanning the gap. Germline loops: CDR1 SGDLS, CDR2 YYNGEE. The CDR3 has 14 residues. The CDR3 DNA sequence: TGTGCCAGCAGCGTACAGGGTTACGATGAAAAACTGTTTTTT. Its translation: CASSVQGYDEKLFF.

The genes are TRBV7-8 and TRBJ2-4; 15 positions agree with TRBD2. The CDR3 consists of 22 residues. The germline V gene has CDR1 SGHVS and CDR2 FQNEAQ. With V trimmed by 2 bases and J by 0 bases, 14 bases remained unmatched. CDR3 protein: CASSLTYYTRTSGGEAKNIQYF. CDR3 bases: TGTGCCAGCAGCTTAACTTACTACACCCGGACTAGCGGGGGGGAAGCCAAAAACATTCAGTACTTC.

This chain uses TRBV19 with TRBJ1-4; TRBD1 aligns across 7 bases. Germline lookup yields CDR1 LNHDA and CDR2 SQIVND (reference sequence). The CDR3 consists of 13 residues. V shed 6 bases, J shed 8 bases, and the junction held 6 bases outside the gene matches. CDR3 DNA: TGTGCCAGTAGGGCGACAGGGAAGGAAAAACTGTTTTTT. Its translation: CASRATGKEKLFF.

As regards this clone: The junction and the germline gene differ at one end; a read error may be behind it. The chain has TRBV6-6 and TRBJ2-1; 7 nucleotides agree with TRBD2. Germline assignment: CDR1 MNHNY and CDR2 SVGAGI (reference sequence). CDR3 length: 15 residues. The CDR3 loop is CAGSQLSGGYNEQFF. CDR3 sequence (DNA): TGTGCCGGCAGTCAGCTCTCGGGGGGCTACAATGAGCAGTTCTTC.

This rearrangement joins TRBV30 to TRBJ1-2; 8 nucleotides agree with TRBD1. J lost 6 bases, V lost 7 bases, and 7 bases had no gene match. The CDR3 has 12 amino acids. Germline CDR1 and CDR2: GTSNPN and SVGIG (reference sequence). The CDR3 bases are TGTGCCTCAGGGGGCAACCGGGATGGCTACACCTTC. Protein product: CASGGNRDGYTF.